Sequencing of this T cell receptor beta chain was carried out in a study of CD8 T cells in Susac syndrome. Overall study findings and caveats: Only a relatively small number of individuals were included in the TCR sequencing and HLA analysis.

Worth noting for this clonotype: The antigen remains unidentified.

The CDR3 has 14 residues. The germline V gene has CDR1 SGHVS and CDR2 FQNEAQ. V gave up 1 base and J gave up 7 bases, with 13 bases separating them. The multiple sclerosis controls were treatment-naive patients, and their relapsing-remitting disease was stable or active. The CD8+ and CD4+ T cells were negatively isolated, with the TEMRA cells enriched by FACS. Random hexamers primed reverse transcription of about 0.45 to 1 ug RNA. Using its own MiXCR run on the immunoSEQ multiplex PCR reads, TCRdb lists one record per CDR3 protein. The sample has about 300,000 distinct CDR3 sequences, roughly 90% seen once; the top ten hold around 0.2%.

The sample comprised CD8+ T cells from PBMCs. This clonotype originated in a human donor with multiple sclerosis. The chain couples TRBV7-8 to TRBJ1-1; D call uncertain. The CDR3 here is CASSLGLSGVEAFF. The CDR3 region has the DNA TGTGCCAGCAGCTTAGGCCTATCGGGAGTTGAAGCTTTCTTT.